This entry lists 30 T cell receptor beta chains sequenced from one sample in a study of breast tumors, draining lymph nodes, adjacent tissues. TCRdb fed the multiplex PCR reads into MiXCR, producing one record per CDR3 protein. The sample lists about 15,000 distinct CDR3 sequences, 40% to 65% occurring once. The sequencing input was tumor-adjacent breast tissue. These receptors all come from a female donor with breast cancer. Some clones in this sample may be carry-over from other donors' samples.

This rearrangement joins TRBV14 to TRBJ1-1; D gene unclear. CDR1 is SGHDN, CDR2 FVKESK, per germline. The V and J ends lost 0 bases and 3 bases respectively, with 5 bases between them. The CDR3 length is 13 residues. The CDR3 DNA reads TGTGCCAGCAGCCAAGATCAGTACACTGAAGCTTTCTTT. Translating gives CASSQDQYTEAFF.

This clonotype was counted at least ten times. The chain carries TRBV5-1 and TRBJ2-3; 11 bases are a match to TRBD1. CDR3 size: 15 residues. Germline CDR1 SGHRS, CDR2 YFSETQ. The V segment lost 4 bases and the J segment 3 bases; nucleotides outside the gene matches: 4. CDR3 sequence reads: CASSNRDRGTDTQYF. DNA of the CDR3: TGCGCCAGCAGCAACCGGGACAGGGGGACAGATACGCAGTATTTT. Filled out from reference TRBV5-1 and TRBJ2-3, the complete variable domain reads KAGVTQTPRYLIKTRGQQVTLSCSPISGHRSVSWYQQTPGQGLQFLFEYFSETQRNKGNFPGRFSGRQFSNSRSEMNVSTLELGDSALYLCASSNRDRGTDTQYFGPGTRLTVL.

The chain carries TRBV20-1 and TRBJ2-7; 11 bases align to TRBD2. CDR3 length: 15 amino acids. Germline CDR1 and CDR2: DFQATT and SNEGSKA (reference sequence). In nucleotides, the CDR3 is TGCAGCGTTGAAAAGATAGCGGGAGGGGTCCCCGAGCAGTACTTC. Protein sequence: CSVEKIAGGVPEQYF.

This clonotype was observed once. This sequence joins TRBV7-8 and TRBJ2-1, with 10 bases identical to TRBD2. CDR3 length: 13 amino acids. Germline V gene sequence: CDR1 SGHVS, CDR2 FQNEAQ. Trimming cost V 5 bases and J 9 bases; bases outside gene matches: 4. CDR3: CASSPLAGAEQFF. The DNA of the CDR3 is TGTGCCAGCAGCCCCCTAGCGGGAGCTGAGCAGTTCTTC.

The chain has TRBV3-1 and TRBJ2-7; no reliable D call. Trimming shortened V by 3 bases and J by 3 bases, and 9 bases separated the two germline ends. CDR1 is LGHDT, CDR2 YNNKEL, per germline (reference sequence). The CDR3 is 13 residues long. CDR3 protein: CASSQDLYYEQYF. The CDR3 DNA reads as TGTGCCAGCAGCCAGGACCTATACTACGAGCAGTACTTC.

This clonotype was recorded many times. The rearrangement joins TRBV5-1 to TRBJ1-1; 11 positions match TRBD1. CDR3 length: 16 residues. The trim removed 5 bases at V and 5 bases at J, leaving 11 bases unmatched. Germline loops: CDR1 SGHRS, CDR2 YFSETQ. The CDR3 reads CASRINTGQGATEAFF. The CDR3 bases are TGCGCCAGCAGGATAAACACTGGACAGGGGGCTACTGAAGCTTTCTTT.

The table lists this clonotype with many counts. V and J are TRBV27 and TRBJ2-6; D may match TRBD1 or TRBD2 (6 bases each). CDR1 MNHEY and CDR2 SMNVEV come from the germline V gene (reference sequence). V lost 5 bases to trimming and J lost 0 bases, with 14 bases between them. This CDR3 has 17 amino acids. The CDR3 nucleotides read TGTGCCAGCAGTCCCAGGGGAGGCGCCTCTGGGGCCAACGTCCTGACTTTC. It is translated as CASSPRGGASGANVLTF.

The chain is built from TRBV10-3 and TRBJ2-2; TRBD1 might be the D (5 bases). CDR1 ENHRY and CDR2 SYGVKD come from the germline V gene. This CDR3 is built from 12 residues. Trimming took 10 bases from V and 1 from J, leaving 7 bases between them. CDR3 amino acids: CATGQNTGELFF. The CDR3 DNA sequence: TGTGCCACAGGACAGAACACCGGGGAGCTGTTTTTT.

This clonotype was observed many times. The chain uses TRBV27 and TRBJ2-7, with D uncertain. CDR1 is MNHEY, CDR2 SMNVEV, per germline (reference sequence). Trimming took off 5 bases at V and 6 bases at J, with 20 bases between the two ends. This CDR3 comprises 15 residues. The CDR3 sequence is CASSPEIGFGFEQYF. Written as DNA, the CDR3 is TGTGCCAGCAGTCCGGAGATTGGGTTCGGTTTCGAGCAGTACTTC.

This clonotype was detected many times. The J gene is TRBJ2-5, the V gene TRBV28; the D gene is possibly TRBD1 (6 bases). The CDR3 runs to 13 residues. Trimming took 5 bases from V and 5 from J, leaving 12 bases between them. Germline CDR1 is MDHEN and CDR2 is SYDVKM. The CDR3 nucleotides read TGTGCCAGCAGTGAACAGGGTTTGGAGACCCAGTACTTC. Translating gives CASSEQGLETQYF. Variable domain in full (rest from reference TRBV28 and TRBJ2-5): DVKVTQSSRYLVKRTGEKVFLECVQDMDHENMFWYRQDPGLGLRLIYFSYDVKMKEKGDIPEGYSVSREKKERFSLILESASTNQTSMYLCASSEQGLETQYFGPGTRLLVL.

In this sample, this clonotype is medium-sized. V usage is TRBV5-1 and J usage is TRBJ2-7; 12 bases agree with TRBD2. The CDR3 consists of 16 residues. J gave up 3 bases and V 4 bases, and 8 bases lay outside the gene matches. Germline V gene data show CDR1 as SGHRS and CDR2 as YFSETQ. In DNA form, the CDR3 reads TGCGCCAGCAGCGGAACCGGGACTAGCGGGTACTACGAGCAGTACTTC. It yields the protein CASSGTGTSGYYEQYF.

This clonotype was counted at least ten times. This sequence may be a read error, since a much larger clone differs from it by one base. The chain carries TRBV11-3 and TRBJ2-7; perhaps TRBD1 as D (5 bases). V lost 5 bases and J 2 bases, leaving 13 bases between the germline ends. Looked up from germline, CDR1 is SGHNT and CDR2 is YENEEA. CDR3 length: 14 residues. The CDR3 coding sequence is TGTGCCAGCAGCCCCCGGAAAGGGGCCTACGAGCAGTACTTC. The encoded protein is CASSPRKGAYEQYF.

With regard to this clonotype: Relative to the germline gene, one junction end is altered; a read error may explain this. The chain carries TRBV7-8 and TRBJ2-3; no clear D. Per the germline V gene, CDR1 is SGHVS and CDR2 is FQNEAQ. The length of the CDR3 is 15 residues. Here the CDR3 reads CASGLYRRSGDTQYF. CDR3 sequence (DNA): TGTGCCAGCGGCTTATACCGGAGATCGGGAGATACGCAGTATTTT.

This sequence joins TRBV14 and TRBJ1-1; TRBD1 agrees at 9 bases. The CDR3 has 16 amino acids. The ends lost 4 bases at V and 0 bases at J; junction bases unmatched: 6. Germline CDR1 reads SGHDN; CDR2 reads FVKESK. The CDR3 nucleotides read TGTGCCAGCAGCCCTCGTGGGACAGGGTTGAACACTGAAGCTTTCTTT. It is translated as CASSPRGTGLNTEAFF. Based on the CDR3 plus reference TRBV14 and TRBJ1-1, the full variable domain is EAGVTQFPSHSVIEKGQTVTLRCDPISGHDNLYWYRRVMGKEIKFLLHFVKESKQDESGMPNNRFLAERTGGTYSTLKVQPAELEDSGVYFCASSPRGTGLNTEAFFGQGTRLTVV.

This clonotype was seen ten or more times. The rearrangement joins TRBV7-2 to TRBJ2-1, with a tentative D call TRBD2 (6 bases). From germline, CDR1 is SGHTA and CDR2 FQGNSA. Deletions cut 5 bases from V and 3 bases from J, with 14 bases between. The CDR3 is made up of 15 amino acids. The CDR3 region has the DNA TGTGCCAGCAGCCCCACTAGCTCCGTCTACAATGAGCAGTTCTTC. Translating it yields CASSPTSSVYNEQFF. Full variable domain (rest looked up from reference TRBV7-2 and TRBJ2-1): GAGVSQSPSNKVTEKGKDVELRCDPISGHTALYWYRQSLGQGLEFLIYFQGNSAPDKSGLPSDRFSAERTGGSVSTLTIQRTQQEDSAVYLCASSPTSSVYNEQFFGPGTRLTVL.

As to this clonotype: The junction departs from the called germline gene at one end, perhaps through a read error. The chain combines TRBV5-1 with TRBJ1-3; perhaps TRBD1 as D (6 bases). Germline V gene lookup returns CDR1 SGHRS and CDR2 YFSETQ. The CDR3 has 14 residues. Here the CDR3 DNA reads TGCGCCAGCAGCTTGATGACAGGACGAAACCCCATATATTTT. This translates into CASSLMTGRNPIYF.

In this sample, this clonotype turned up a few times. The chain is built from TRBV5-6 and TRBJ1-6, with TRBD1 matching 7 bases. V shed 1 base, J shed 4 bases, and the junction held 5 bases outside the gene matches. CDR1 is SGHDT and CDR2 is YYEEEE in the germline V gene. This CDR3 has 16 amino acids. CDR3 nucleotide sequence: TGTGCCAGCAGCTTGAGGGACAGAAATTATAATTCACCCCTCCACTTT. As protein: CASSLRDRNYNSPLHF.

This clonotype was counted at least ten times. The chain recombines TRBV20-1 with TRBJ2-1; no clear D. Deletions cut 0 bases from V and 5 bases from J, with 20 bases between. Germline V lookup: CDR1 DFQATT, CDR2 SNEGSKA (reference sequence). The CDR3 runs 17 residues. CDR3 DNA: TGCAGTGCTAGAGATACCCTACTTCATCCACCCGACAATGAGCAGTTCTTC. It encodes CSARDTLLHPPDNEQFF.

This clonotype is medium-sized (0.01 to 0.1%). V is TRBV6-2 or TRBV6-3 and J is TRBJ2-7; D is undetermined. V lost 6 bases and J 0 bases, leaving 12 bases between the germline ends. CDR3 length equals 14 residues. The germline gives CDR1 MNHEY, CDR2 SVGEGT. CDR3 nucleotides: TGTGCCAGCAGCGCCGGACGGAACTCCTACGAGCAGTACTTC. As protein: CASSAGRNSYEQYF.

The V and J genes are TRBV12-3 or TRBV12-4 and TRBJ1-2; D call uncertain. CDR3 length: 13 amino acids. V was cut by 6 bases and J by 5 bases, with 13 bases left in between. The DNA of the CDR3 is TGTGCCAGCAGCCTAGAAGAACAGTATGGCTACACCTTC. Translation: CASSLEEQYGYTF.

By share, this clonotype ranks as medium-sized. The J gene is TRBJ2-3, the V gene TRBV12-3 or TRBV12-4; tentatively, D is TRBD2 (5 bases). The ends were cut back, 3 bases at V and 0 bases at J, with 13 bases in the middle. The CDR3 has 16 amino acids. CDR3 sequence: CASSFWGVSSTDTQYF. The CDR3, as DNA: TGTGCCAGCAGTTTTTGGGGAGTCAGTAGCACAGATACGCAGTATTTT.

For this clonotype: A junction boundary mismatches the germline segment, possibly from a read error. The chain's CDR3 is CVSPAGQAQEETQYF. The DNA of the CDR3 is TGCGTCAGCCCGGCGGGGCAGGCCCAAGAAGAGACCCAGTACTTC. The gene calls are TRBV10-1 and TRBJ2-5, with D possibly being TRBD2 (6 bases). Germline V CDR1 and CDR2: WNHNN, SYGVQD (reference sequence). There are 15 residues in the CDR3.

The chain links TRBV11-3 to TRBJ1-3; 8 nucleotides line up with TRBD1. The CDR3 is 16 residues long. Germline CDR1 SGHNT, CDR2 YENEEA. Losses at the gene ends were 3 bases for V and 2 bases for J; bases not matched to a gene: 6. Here the CDR3 reads CASSLRAGGTGNTIYF. The CDR3 DNA is TGTGCCAGCAGCTTGAGGGCAGGGGGCACTGGAAACACCATATATTTT.

This clonotype was detected ten times or more. The CDR3 sequence is CASSPNPGTQYF. The CDR3 coding sequence is TGTGCCAGCTCACCAAACCCCGGTACGCAGTATTTT. The V call is TRBV18, the J call TRBJ2-3; D is undetermined. The length of the CDR3 is 12 residues. Germline CDR1 and CDR2: KGHSH and LQKENI. Trimming left V 2 bases short and J 8 bases short, with 8 bases between.

The chain uses TRBV7-9 and TRBJ2-3, with D possibly TRBD2 on 6 matching bases. With 5 bases removed from V and 10 bases from J, the gap between germline ends came to 19 bases. Per germline, CDR1 SEHNR and CDR2 FQNEAQ (reference sequence). This CDR3 region has 14 residues. The CDR3 spells CASSPNTPGLAQYF. CDR3 DNA sequence: TGTGCCAGCAGCCCTAATACCCCGGGACTCGCGCAGTATTTT.

This clonotype was detected ten times or more. A read error is possible here, since a much larger clone lies one base away. The chain uses TRBV5-5 and TRBJ2-7; D is perhaps TRBD1 (6 bases). Germline V lookup: CDR1 SGHKS, CDR2 YYEKEE (reference sequence). The CDR3 consists of 14 residues. V was shortened by 2 bases and J by 2 bases, with 11 bases between the two germline ends. The CDR3: CASSLRTAPYEQYF. The CDR3, as DNA: TGTGCCAGCAGCTTAAGGACAGCACCCTACGAGCAGTACTTC.

In the case of this clonotype: A junction end diverges from the germline sequence, so it may reflect a read error. The chain has TRBV25-1 and TRBJ1-2; the match to TRBD1 covers 8 bases. The CDR3 totals 16 residues. Germline V gene sequence: CDR1 MGHDK, CDR2 SYGVNS. In DNA form, the CDR3 reads TGTGCCAGCAGTGATTTATACGCAGGGGGCGCGTATGGCTGCACCTTC. Protein product: CASSDLYAGGAYGCTF.

This clonotype was observed at least ten times. Being one base from a much bigger clone, this may be a read error. The CDR3 nucleotides are TGTGCCGGCAGGGGGGGAAAAAACTACAATGAGCAGTTCTTC. It is translated as CAGRGGKNYNEQFF. The V call is TRBV6-1, the J call TRBJ2-1; D could derive from TRBD1 or TRBD2 (7 bases each). Germline V gene lookup returns CDR1 MNHNS and CDR2 SASEGT. This CDR3 contains 14 residues.

On this clonotype itself: The junction does not match germline at one end; this may be a read error. The genes are TRBV7-2 and TRBJ1-2; the D is unclear. The CDR3 runs to 14 residues. The germline gives CDR1 SGHTA, CDR2 FQGNSA. CDR3 coding DNA: TGTGTCAGCAGCTTGGCCTACGAGCAGTATGGCTACACCTTC. Translating it yields CVSSLAYEQYGYTF.

Notes on this clonotype: This clone may be a read error of a much larger clone one base away. This is likely a read error, given that the CDR3 carries no conserved phenylalanine or tryptophan at its end. V gene TRBV7-2 combines with J gene TRBJ1-1, with no clear D. V dropped 1 base and J dropped 4 bases, with 10 bases sitting between them. Germline CDR1 and CDR2: SGHTA and FQGNSA. The CDR3 extends over 14 amino acids. DNA of the CDR3: TGTGCCAGCAGCTTAGACGGTGGCGGCACTGAAGCTTTCCTT. It specifies CASSLDGGGTEAFL.